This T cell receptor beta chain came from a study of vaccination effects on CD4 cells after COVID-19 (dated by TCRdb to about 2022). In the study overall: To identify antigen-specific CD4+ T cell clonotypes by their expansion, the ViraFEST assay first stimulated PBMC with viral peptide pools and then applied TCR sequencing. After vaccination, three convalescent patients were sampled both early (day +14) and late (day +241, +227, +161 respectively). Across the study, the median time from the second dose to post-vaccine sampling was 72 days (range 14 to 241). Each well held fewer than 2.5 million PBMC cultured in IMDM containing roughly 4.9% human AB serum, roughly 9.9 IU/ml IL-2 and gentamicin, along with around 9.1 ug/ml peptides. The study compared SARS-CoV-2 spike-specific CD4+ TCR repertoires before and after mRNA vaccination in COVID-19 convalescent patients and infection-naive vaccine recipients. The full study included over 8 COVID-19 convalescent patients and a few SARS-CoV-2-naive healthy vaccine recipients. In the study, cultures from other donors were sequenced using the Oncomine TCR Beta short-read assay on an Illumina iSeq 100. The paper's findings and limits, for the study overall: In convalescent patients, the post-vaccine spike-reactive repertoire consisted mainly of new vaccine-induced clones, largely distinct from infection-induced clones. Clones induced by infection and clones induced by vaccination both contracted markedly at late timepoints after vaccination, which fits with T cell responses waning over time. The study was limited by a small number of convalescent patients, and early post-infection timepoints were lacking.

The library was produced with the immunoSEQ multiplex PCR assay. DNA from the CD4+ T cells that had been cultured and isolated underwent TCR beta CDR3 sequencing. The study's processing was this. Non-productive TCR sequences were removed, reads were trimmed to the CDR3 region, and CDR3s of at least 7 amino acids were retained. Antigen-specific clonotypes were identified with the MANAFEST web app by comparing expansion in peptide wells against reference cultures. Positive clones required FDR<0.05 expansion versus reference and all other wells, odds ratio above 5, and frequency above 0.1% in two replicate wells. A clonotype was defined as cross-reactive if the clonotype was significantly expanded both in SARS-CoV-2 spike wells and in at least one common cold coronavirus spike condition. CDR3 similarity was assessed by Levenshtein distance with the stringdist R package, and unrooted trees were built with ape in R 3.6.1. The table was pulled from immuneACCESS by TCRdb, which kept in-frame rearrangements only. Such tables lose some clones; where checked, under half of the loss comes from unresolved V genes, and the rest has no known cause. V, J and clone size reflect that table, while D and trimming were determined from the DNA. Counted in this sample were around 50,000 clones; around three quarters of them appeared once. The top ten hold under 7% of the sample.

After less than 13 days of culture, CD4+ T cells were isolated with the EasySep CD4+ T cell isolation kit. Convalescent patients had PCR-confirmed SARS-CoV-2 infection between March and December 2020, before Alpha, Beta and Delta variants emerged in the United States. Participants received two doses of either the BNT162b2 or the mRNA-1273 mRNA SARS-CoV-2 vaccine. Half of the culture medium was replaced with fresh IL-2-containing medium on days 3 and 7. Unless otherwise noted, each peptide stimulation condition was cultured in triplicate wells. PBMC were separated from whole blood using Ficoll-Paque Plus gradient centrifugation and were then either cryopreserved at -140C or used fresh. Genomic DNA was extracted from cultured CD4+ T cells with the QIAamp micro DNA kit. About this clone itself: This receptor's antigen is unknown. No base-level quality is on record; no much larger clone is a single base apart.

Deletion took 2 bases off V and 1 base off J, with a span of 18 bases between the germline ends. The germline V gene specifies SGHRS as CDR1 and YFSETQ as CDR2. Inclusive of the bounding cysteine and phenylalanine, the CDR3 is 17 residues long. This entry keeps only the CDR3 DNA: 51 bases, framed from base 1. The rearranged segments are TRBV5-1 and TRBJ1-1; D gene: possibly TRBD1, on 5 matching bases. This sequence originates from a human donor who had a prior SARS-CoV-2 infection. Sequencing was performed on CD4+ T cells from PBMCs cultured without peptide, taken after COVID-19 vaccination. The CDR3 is CASSLFMLQGTNTEAFF. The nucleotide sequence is TGCGCCAGCAGCTTATTTATGTTGCAGGGAACGAACACTGAAGCTTTCTTT.